The 19 T cell receptor beta chains reported below all come from one sample, sequenced in a study of cytomegalovirus exposure and HLA in healthy donors. Primers included in the PCR were 60 Vbeta and 13 Jbeta primers. Clones were sequenced by immunoSEQ multiplex PCR, and TCRdb holds only the in-frame ones, with some missing. Here the sample spans fewer than 200,000 clones, approximately 84% being singletons. The sequenced material came from PBMCs. The receptors shown here come from a man between 18 and 35 years old in good health and CMV-seropositive.

The V call is TRBV5-4, the J call TRBJ1-1; 11 nucleotides align to TRBD1. The CDR3 sequence is 14 residues long. The V and J ends lost 3 bases and 5 bases, in that order; junction bases with no gene match: 3. Germline CDR1 SGHNT, CDR2 YYREEE (reference sequence). The chain's CDR3 is CASSSGDRGTEAFF. CDR3 coding DNA: TGTGCCAGCAGCTCTGGGGACAGGGGGACTGAAGCTTTCTTT.

The DNA for the CDR3 is TGCGCCAGCAGCCAACTCCCCGGGACAGGGGGAACCTACGAGCAGTACTTC. It codes for CASSQLPGTGGTYEQYF. The genes are TRBV4-1 and TRBJ2-7; TRBD1 agrees at 11 bases. The V and J ends lost 2 bases and 2 bases, in that order; junction bases with no gene match: 8. The CDR3 sequence is 17 residues long. Germline V lookup: CDR1 MGHRA, CDR2 YSYEKL.

The chain joins TRBV5-4 to TRBJ2-3; TRBD1 is a possible D gene (6 bases). V was cut by 4 bases and J by 2 bases, with 14 bases left in between. There are 15 residues in the CDR3. The germline gives CDR1 SGHNT, CDR2 YYREEE (reference sequence). CDR3 sequence (DNA): TGTGCCAGCAGCCAAGGGGGACCTAACACAGATACGCAGTATTTT. The encoded protein is CASSQGGPNTDTQYF.

The rearrangement links TRBV7-9 to TRBJ2-5; 8 bases agree with TRBD2. Losses at the gene ends were 3 bases for V and 3 bases for J; bases not matched to a gene: 9. This CDR3 region has 16 residues. CDR1 is SEHNR, CDR2 FQNEAQ, per germline (reference sequence). Written as DNA, the CDR3 is TGTGCCAGCAGCTTGGGGACCCTAGCGGGCAAAGAGACCCAGTACTTC. The encoded protein is CASSLGTLAGKETQYF.

The rearrangement uses TRBV7-3 and TRBJ2-3; possible D gene TRBD2, 5 bases. Germline V gene lookup returns CDR1 SGHTA and CDR2 FQGTGA. Between the trimmed V and J ends, which lost 5 bases and 1 base, there was a span of 7 bases. CDR3 length equals 13 residues. As DNA, the CDR3 is TGTGCCAGCAGCCTGGGAGGCACAGATACGCAGTATTTT. Translating gives CASSLGGTDTQYF.

This clone was recorded only once. The chain uses TRBV6-1 and TRBJ1-2; 7 bases line up with TRBD1. Looked up from germline, CDR1 is MNHNS and CDR2 is SASEGT. This CDR3 contains 14 residues. Trimming cost V 5 bases and J 4 bases; bases outside gene matches: 7. In DNA, the CDR3 is TGTGCCAGCAGTCCGGGACAGCCGACCTATGGCTACACCTTC. Its protein product is CASSPGQPTYGYTF.

The rearrangement uses TRBV7-2 and TRBJ1-6; TRBD1 matches 7 bases. V lost 6 bases to trimming and J lost 5 bases; unmatched junction nucleotides: 7. The CDR3 is 15 amino acids. CDR1 is SGHTA, CDR2 FQGNSA, per germline. The CDR3 nucleotides read TGTGCCAGCAGTGATGGGACAGTCAATAATTCACCCCTCCACTTT. It is translated as CASSDGTVNNSPLHF.

The rearrangement joins TRBV25-1 to TRBJ2-3, with D possibly being TRBD2 (6 bases). The germline CDR1 and CDR2 sequences are MGHDK and SYGVNS. CDR3 size: 14 residues. V lost 6 bases and J lost 5, with 15 bases in between. The CDR3 nucleotides are TGTGCCAGCAGCGGGGGACCACAGTTAGATACGCAGTATTTT. It yields the protein CASSGGPQLDTQYF. Using reference TRBV25-1 and TRBJ2-3 for the parts outside the CDR3, the full variable domain is EADIYQTPRYLVIGTGKKITLECSQTMGHDKMYWYQQDPGMELHLIHYSYGVNSTEKGDLSSESTVSRIRTEHFPLTLESARPSHTSQYLCASSGGPQLDTQYFGPGTRLTVL.

This clone came up once. The CDR3 sequence: CASSPALAGYTDTQYF. The CDR3 DNA reads as TGCGCCAGCAGCCCGGCACTAGCGGGCTATACAGATACGCAGTATTTT. The chain links TRBV5-1 to TRBJ2-3, with TRBD2 matching over 9 bases. The CDR3 spans 16 residues. V trimming: 4 bases; J trimming: 3 bases; junction bases outside the gene matches: 9. Germline V gene data show CDR1 as SGHRS and CDR2 as YFSETQ.

This clone has just one count. The rearrangement uses TRBV18 and TRBJ2-1, with 7 bases identical to TRBD1. Germline V gene data show CDR1 as KGHSH and CDR2 as LQKENI. The V and J ends lost 2 bases and 2 bases, in that order; junction bases with no gene match: 3. The CDR3 is 15 residues long. In DNA form, the CDR3 reads TGTGCCAGCTCACCAAGCCAGGGGGCCTACAATGAGCAGTTCTTC. Its protein is CASSPSQGAYNEQFF. Together with reference TRBV18 and TRBJ2-1, the CDR3 gives the full variable domain: NAGVMQNPRHLVRRRGQEARLRCSPMKGHSHVYWYRQLPEEGLKFMVYLQKENIIDESGMPKERFSAEFPKEGPSILRIQQVVRGDSAAYFCASSPSQGAYNEQFFGPGTRLTVL.

As concerns this clone: This sample also contains other DNA sequences that code for the same CDR3. The rearrangement links TRBV6-5 to TRBJ1-5, with 9 bases lining up with TRBD1. Losses at the gene ends were 6 bases for V and 6 bases for J; bases not matched to a gene: 6. There are 14 residues in the CDR3. Germline V CDR1 and CDR2: MNHEY, SVGAGI. CDR3 sequence (DNA): TGTGCCAGCAGCCGTACAGGGGGCGGTCAGCCCCAGCATTTT. Translating it yields CASSRTGGGQPQHF.

DNA of the CDR3: TGTGCCAGCAGCTTCGACAGGGTGGCCTACGAGCAGTACTTC. Residues: CASSFDRVAYEQYF. The chain is built from TRBV7-2 and TRBJ2-7; TRBD1 aligns across 7 bases. The CDR3 loop spans 14 amino acids. Germline V CDR1 and CDR2: SGHTA, FQGNSA. With V trimmed by 3 bases and J by 2 bases, 4 bases remained unmatched.

V usage is TRBV9 and J usage is TRBJ1-1, with a possible D match to TRBD1 (5 bases). V was clipped by 4 bases and J by 3 bases, with 16 bases between them. The length of the CDR3 is 15 residues. Germline loops: CDR1 SGDLS, CDR2 YYNGEE. As DNA, the CDR3 is TGTGCCAGCAGCATTTTGCGGGGGGGGGACACTGAAGCTTTCTTT. Translated: CASSILRGGDTEAFF.

V usage is TRBV10-2 and J usage is TRBJ1-1, with 8 bases that match TRBD1. Germline CDR1 WSHSY, CDR2 SAAADI. Trimming cost V 8 bases and J 5 bases; bases outside gene matches: 7. This CDR3 has 13 residues. This CDR3 is CASCQGARTEAFF. The CDR3 bases are TGCGCCAGCTGCCAGGGGGCGCGTACTGAAGCTTTCTTT.

The chain uses TRBV29-1 and TRBJ2-5; 9 nucleotides match TRBD1. With V trimmed by 2 bases and J by 4 bases, 5 bases remained unmatched. The CDR3 is 14 residues long. Per germline, CDR1 SQVTM and CDR2 ANQGSEA. The CDR3 is CSVESTGGAETQYF. The CDR3 DNA reads as TGCAGCGTTGAATCGACAGGGGGAGCAGAGACCCAGTACTTC. Full variable domain (outside the CDR3, taken from reference TRBV29-1 and TRBJ2-5): SAVISQKPSRDICQRGTSLTIQCQVDSQVTMMFWYRQQPGQSLTLIATANQGSEATYESGFVIDKFPISRPNLTFSTLTVSNMSPEDSSIYLCSVESTGGAETQYFGPGTRLLVL.

The chain uses TRBV7-2 and TRBJ1-4; D ambiguous. Germline V CDR1 and CDR2: SGHTA, FQGNSA. The CDR3 has 10 amino acids. Between the trimmed V and J ends, which lost 3 bases and 9 bases, there was a span of 2 bases. The CDR3 loop is CASSFKKLFF. Written as DNA, the CDR3 is TGTGCCAGCAGCTTTAAAAAACTGTTTTTT.

This clone was observed a few times. This chain uses TRBV4-3 with TRBJ1-1, with D possibly being TRBD1 (6 bases). CDR1 LGHNA and CDR2 YSLEER come from the germline V gene. The CDR3 is made up of 15 amino acids. V was shortened by 1 base and J by 5 bases, with 14 bases between the two germline ends. The CDR3 nucleotides read TGCGCCAGCAGCCAAGGGGTCTTAGGGGGAACTGAAGCTTTCTTT. Its protein is CASSQGVLGGTEAFF.

The CDR3 reads CASTGTENSYEQYF. The CDR3 DNA reads TGCGCCAGCACCGGGACAGAAAACTCCTACGAGCAGTACTTC. The genes are TRBV4-3 and TRBJ2-7, with 7 bases aligning to TRBD1. The CDR3 sequence is 14 residues long. Trimming cost V 7 bases and J 0 bases; bases outside gene matches: 6. The germline CDR1 and CDR2 sequences are LGHNA and YSLEER.

This rearrangement joins TRBV7-9 to TRBJ2-3, with D perhaps TRBD2 (6 bases). Trimming removed 2 bases from V and 0 bases from J, with 9 bases in between. The length of the CDR3 is 15 residues. Per the germline V gene, CDR1 is SEHNR and CDR2 is FQNEAQ (reference sequence). The CDR3 DNA is TGTGCCAGCAGCTTACGCGGGGCCAGCACAGATACGCAGTATTTT. Amino acid sequence: CASSLRGASTDTQYF.